Many counts were recorded for the clone carrying this TCR beta chain. V lost 4 bases and J 7 bases, leaving 17 bases between the germline ends. CDR1 is MDHEN, CDR2 SYDVKM, per germline. This CDR3 is built from 15 residues. The data derive from a study of T cells in Graves' hyperthyroidism and ophthalmopathy. TCR beta CDR3 region amplification was performed from RNA transcripts. The study used the HTBI primer set for a first-round RT-PCR of the TCR CDR3. TCRdb recomputed calls from the multiplex PCR reads with MiXCR, one row per CDR3 protein. The table has fewer than 550,000 distinct CDR3 sequences, around 14% seen once.

The chain couples TRBV28 to TRBJ1-5; a possible D gene is TRBD1 (5 bases). The sample taken for sequencing was blood. This clonotype was sampled from a woman aged 18-29 years with Graves' hyperthyroidism. DNA for the CDR3: TGTGCCAGCAGTTCCCCCGAGACAGTTAAACAGCCCCAGCATTTT. This sequence encodes CASSSPETVKQPQHF.